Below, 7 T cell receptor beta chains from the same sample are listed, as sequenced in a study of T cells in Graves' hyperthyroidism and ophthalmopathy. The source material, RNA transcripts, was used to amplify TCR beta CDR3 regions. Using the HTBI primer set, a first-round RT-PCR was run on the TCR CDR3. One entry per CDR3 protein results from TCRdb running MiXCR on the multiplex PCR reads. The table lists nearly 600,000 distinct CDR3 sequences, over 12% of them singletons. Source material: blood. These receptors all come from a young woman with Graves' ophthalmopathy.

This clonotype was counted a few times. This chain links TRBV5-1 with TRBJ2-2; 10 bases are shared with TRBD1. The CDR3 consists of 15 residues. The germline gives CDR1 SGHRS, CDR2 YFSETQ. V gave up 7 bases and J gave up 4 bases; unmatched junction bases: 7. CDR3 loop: CASCGGTGATGELFF. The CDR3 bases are TGCGCCAGCTGTGGCGGGACAGGGGCCACCGGGGAGCTGTTTTTT. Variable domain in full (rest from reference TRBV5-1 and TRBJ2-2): KAGVTQTPRYLIKTRGQQVTLSCSPISGHRSVSWYQQTPGQGLQFLFEYFSETQRNKGNFPGRFSGRQFSNSRSEMNVSTLELGDSALYLCASCGGTGATGELFFGEGSRLTVL.

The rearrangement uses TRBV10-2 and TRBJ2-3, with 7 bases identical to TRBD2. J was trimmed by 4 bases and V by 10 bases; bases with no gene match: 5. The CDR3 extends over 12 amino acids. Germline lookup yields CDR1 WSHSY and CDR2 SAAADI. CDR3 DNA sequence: TGCGCCACCAAGCGGGAATCAGATACGCAGTATTTT. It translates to CATKRESDTQYF.

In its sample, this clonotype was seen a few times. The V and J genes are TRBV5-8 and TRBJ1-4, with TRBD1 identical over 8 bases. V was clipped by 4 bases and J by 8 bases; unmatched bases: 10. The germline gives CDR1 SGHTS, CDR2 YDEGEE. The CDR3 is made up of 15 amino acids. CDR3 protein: CASSPGQGHFEKLFF. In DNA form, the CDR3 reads TGTGCCAGCAGCCCTGGACAGGGACACTTCGAAAAACTGTTTTTT. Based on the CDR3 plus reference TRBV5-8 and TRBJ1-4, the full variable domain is EAGVTQSPTHLIKTRGQQATLRCSPISGHTSVYWYQQALGLGLQFLLWYDEGEERNRGNFPPRFSGRQFPNYSSELNVNALELEDSALYLCASSPGQGHFEKLFFGSGTQLSVL.

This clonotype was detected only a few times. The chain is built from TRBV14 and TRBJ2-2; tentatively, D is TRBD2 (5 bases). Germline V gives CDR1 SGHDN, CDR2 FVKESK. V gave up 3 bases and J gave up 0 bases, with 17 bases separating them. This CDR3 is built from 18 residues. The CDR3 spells CASSHWETRKTNTGELFF. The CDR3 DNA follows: TGTGCCAGCAGCCATTGGGAGACCCGGAAGACGAACACCGGGGAGCTGTTTTTT. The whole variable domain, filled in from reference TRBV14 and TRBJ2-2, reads EAGVTQFPSHSVIEKGQTVTLRCDPISGHDNLYWYRRVMGKEIKFLLHFVKESKQDESGMPNNRFLAERTGGTYSTLKVQPAELEDSGVYFCASSHWETRKTNTGELFFGEGSRLTVL.

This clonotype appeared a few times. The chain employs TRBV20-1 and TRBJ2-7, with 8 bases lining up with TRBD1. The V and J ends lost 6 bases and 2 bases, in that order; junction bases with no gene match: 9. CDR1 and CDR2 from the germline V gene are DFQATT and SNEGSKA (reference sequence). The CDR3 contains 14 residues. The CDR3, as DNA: TGCAGTGCCCCGGGCGGCAGGGGGCCCTACGAGCAGTACTTC. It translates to CSAPGGRGPYEQYF.

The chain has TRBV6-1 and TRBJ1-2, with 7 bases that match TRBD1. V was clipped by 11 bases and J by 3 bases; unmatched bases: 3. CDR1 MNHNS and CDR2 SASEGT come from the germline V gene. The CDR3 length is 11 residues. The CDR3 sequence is CAAGTDYGYTF. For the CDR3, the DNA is TGTGCCGCAGGGACAGACTATGGCTACACCTTC.

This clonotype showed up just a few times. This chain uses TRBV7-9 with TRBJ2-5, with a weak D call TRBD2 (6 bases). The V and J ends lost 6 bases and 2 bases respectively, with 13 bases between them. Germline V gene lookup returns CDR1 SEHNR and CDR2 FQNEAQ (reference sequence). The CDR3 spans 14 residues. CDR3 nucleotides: TGTGCCAGCAGTTACGTCCTAGCGCAAGAGACCCAGTACTTC. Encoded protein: CASSYVLAQETQYF.